The text below deals with one TCR beta chain. The authors' processing: By means of reference gene primer amplification, nucleated cell counts were estimated. This table comes from immunoSEQ multiplex PCR, and its TCRdb copy is limited to in-frame clones, with some not included. V and J calls and clone size are given by that table; D and trimming were obtained from the DNA. This sample carries tens of thousands of clones, 75% to 95% of them seen once, and the ten largest clones take approximately 2.3%. This entry belongs to a study of blood T cell repertoires in COVID-19. Overall study context: The study drew acute and convalescent COVID-19 samples from the United States, Italy and Spain. T cells, B-cell-depleted T cells, or PBMCs provided the cDNA or gDNA that served as material.

The CDR3 spans 16 residues. Trimming removed 0 bases from V and 2 bases from J, with 12 bases in between. The germline gives CDR1 MNHEY, CDR2 SVGEGT. The clonotype originates from a human donor with active COVID-19. The donor label of this sample is uncertain. The chain carries TRBV6-2 or TRBV6-3 and TRBJ2-3; possible D gene TRBD2, 5 bases. Sequenced material: peripheral blood. The CDR3 DNA reads as TGTGCCAGCAGTTACTCCCCCGGGATTGACACAGATACGCAGTATTTT. Translation: CASSYSPGIDTDTQYF.